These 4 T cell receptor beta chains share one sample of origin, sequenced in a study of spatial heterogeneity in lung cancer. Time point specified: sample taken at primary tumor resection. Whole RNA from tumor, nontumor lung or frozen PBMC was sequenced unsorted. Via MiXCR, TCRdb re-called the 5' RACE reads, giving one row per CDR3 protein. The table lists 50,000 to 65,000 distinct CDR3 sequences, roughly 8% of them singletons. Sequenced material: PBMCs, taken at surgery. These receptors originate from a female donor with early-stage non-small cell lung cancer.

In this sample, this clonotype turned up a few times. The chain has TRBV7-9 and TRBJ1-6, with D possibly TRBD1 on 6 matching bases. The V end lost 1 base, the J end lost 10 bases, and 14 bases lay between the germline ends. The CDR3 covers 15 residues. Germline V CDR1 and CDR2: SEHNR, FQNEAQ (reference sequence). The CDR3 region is CASSLGSGQSSPLHF. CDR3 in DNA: TGTGCCAGCAGCTTAGGATCCGGACAGTCGTCACCCCTCCACTTT.

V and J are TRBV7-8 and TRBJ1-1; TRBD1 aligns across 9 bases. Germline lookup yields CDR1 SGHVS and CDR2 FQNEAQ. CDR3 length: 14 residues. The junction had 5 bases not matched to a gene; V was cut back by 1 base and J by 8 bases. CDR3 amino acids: CASSLVQGAREAFF. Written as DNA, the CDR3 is TGTGCCAGCAGCTTAGTACAGGGGGCGAGAGAAGCTTTCTTT.

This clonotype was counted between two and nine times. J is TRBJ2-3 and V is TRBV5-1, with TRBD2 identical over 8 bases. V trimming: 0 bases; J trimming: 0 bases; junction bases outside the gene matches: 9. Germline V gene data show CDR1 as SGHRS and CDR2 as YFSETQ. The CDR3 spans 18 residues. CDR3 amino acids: CASSLALVAGLSTDTQYF. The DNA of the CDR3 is TGCGCCAGCAGCTTGGCTTTGGTAGCGGGACTTAGCACAGATACGCAGTATTTT. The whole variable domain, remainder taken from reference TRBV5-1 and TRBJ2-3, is KAGVTQTPRYLIKTRGQQVTLSCSPISGHRSVSWYQQTPGQGLQFLFEYFSETQRNKGNFPGRFSGRQFSNSRSEMNVSTLELGDSALYLCASSLALVAGLSTDTQYFGPGTRLTVL.

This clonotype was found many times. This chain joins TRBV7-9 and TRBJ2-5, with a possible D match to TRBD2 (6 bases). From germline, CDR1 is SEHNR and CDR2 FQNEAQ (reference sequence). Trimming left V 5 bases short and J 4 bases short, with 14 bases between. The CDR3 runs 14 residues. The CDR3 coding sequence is TGTGCCAGCAGCCCCGGCGGGACTGGAGAGACCCAGTACTTC. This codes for CASSPGGTGETQYF. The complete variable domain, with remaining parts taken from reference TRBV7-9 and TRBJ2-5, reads DTGVSQNPRHKITKRGQNVTFRCDPISEHNRLYWYRQTLGQGPEFLTYFQNEAQLEKSRLLSDRFSAERPKGSFSTLEIQRTEQGDSAMYLCASSPGGTGETQYFGPGTRLLVL.